The TCR beta chain under discussion was sequenced for a study of shared clonotypes between healthy human individuals. As for the study in general: Contributing individuals were two females and a few males aged 18 to 49. Broader study findings: Only a few donors were included, so the genetic and exposure-history diversity represented was limited. The sharing of about 5% of naive CD4 clonotypes was seen across a handful of donors.

Each of the donors was a healthy adult who was HIV-negative and had not had a recent acute infection or vaccination. This clone was seen just once. No antigen is known for it. Other nucleotide sequences in the sample specify the same CDR3. TCRdb's copy holds only in-frame clones and misses some; the assay was immunoSEQ multiplex PCR. The sample shows approximately 2.5 million clones, approximately 90% of them seen only once. Sequencing used naive CD4+ T cells sorted from blood. Regarding subset: CD45RA+ positively selected. This TCR was recovered from a man in his late teens or twenties in good health.

The chain's CDR3 is CASSSGQGNQPQHF. The CDR3 nucleotides are TGTGCCAGCAGTTCGGGACAGGGCAATCAGCCCCAGCATTTT. The chain has TRBV28 and TRBJ1-5; 8 nucleotides align to TRBD1. From germline, CDR1 is MDHEN and CDR2 SYDVKM. The CDR3 runs 14 residues. V shed 4 bases and J 2 bases; nucleotides not matched to a gene: 1.